The source of this TCR beta chain is a study of spatial heterogeneity in lung cancer. The wider study: When available, follow-up PBMC samples taken a median of around 2 years after resection were sequenced. Sequence detection consistently recorded a greater number of beta-chain than alpha-chain sequences.

This clonotype was observed many times. This sample's time point: blood at routine non-recurrence follow-up after resection. V was pared by 5 bases and J by 0 bases, with 9 bases between. The CDR3 totals 14 residues. The V gene's germline CDR1 is SGHTA and CDR2 FQGTGA. Using its own MiXCR run on the 5' RACE reads, TCRdb lists one record per CDR3 protein. The sample has approximately 41,000 distinct CDR3 sequences; roughly a tenth are singletons. This rearrangement joins TRBV7-3 to TRBJ2-3; perhaps TRBD2 as D (5 bases). The specimen was PBMCs, collected at follow-up. This TCR came from a female donor with early-stage non-small cell lung cancer. The DNA for the CDR3 is TGTGCCAGCAGCCAGAGCGGTAGCACAGATACGCAGTATTTT. Translated, it gives CASSQSGSTDTQYF.